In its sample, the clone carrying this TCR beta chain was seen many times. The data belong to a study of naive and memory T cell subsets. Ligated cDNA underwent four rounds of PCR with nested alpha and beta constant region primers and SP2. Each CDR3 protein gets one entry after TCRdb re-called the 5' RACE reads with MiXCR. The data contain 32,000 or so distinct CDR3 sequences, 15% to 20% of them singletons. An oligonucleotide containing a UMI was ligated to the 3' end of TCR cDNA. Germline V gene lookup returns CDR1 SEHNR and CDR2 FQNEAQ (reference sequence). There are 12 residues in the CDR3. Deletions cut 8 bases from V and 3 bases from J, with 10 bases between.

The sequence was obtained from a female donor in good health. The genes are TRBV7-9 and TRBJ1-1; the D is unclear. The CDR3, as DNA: TGTGCCAGCCAAAGTATGGACACTGAAGCTTTCTTT. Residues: CASQSMDTEAFF.